The 27 T cell receptor beta chains presented below share a single source sample, sequenced in a study of prognosis after radiotherapy for stage I lung cancer. The study amplified the TCR beta CDR3 region from genomic DNA. This amplification was carried out by two rounds of multiplex PCR. The use of primers specific to each TRBV and TRBJ gene characterized first-round PCR. TCRdb re-called the multiplex PCR reads with MiXCR, one entry per CDR3 protein. The sample includes some 14,000 distinct CDR3 sequences, 37% seen only once; the top ten take more than 35%. Sample: PBMCs, taken before or after stereotactic body radiation therapy (not recorded which). The origin of the receptors is a donor of 50 years or more with non-small cell lung cancer.

In its sample, this clonotype was seen many times. V usage is TRBV20-1 and J usage is TRBJ2-5; D unclear. Per the germline V gene, CDR1 is DFQATT and CDR2 is SNEGSKA (reference sequence). This CDR3 contains 12 residues. V lost 3 bases, J lost 5 bases, and 10 bases lay in between. CDR3 nucleotides: TGCAGTGCTAGTCGGCCTAGGGAGACCCAGTACTTC. Translating it yields CSASRPRETQYF.

By share, this clonotype counts as medium-sized (0.01 to 0.1%). The chain uses TRBV6-1 and TRBJ2-3; 10 bases align to TRBD1. Germline lookup yields CDR1 MNHNS and CDR2 SASEGT. Trimming cost V 5 bases and J 3 bases; bases outside gene matches: 5. The CDR3 extends over 15 amino acids. The CDR3 protein is CASSRQGAGTDTQYF. CDR3 nucleotide sequence: TGTGCCAGCAGTCGACAGGGGGCTGGGACAGATACGCAGTATTTT.

By frequency in the sample, this clonotype is medium-sized (0.01 to 0.1%). The gene calls are TRBV19 and TRBJ2-6, with D perhaps matching TRBD1 or TRBD2 (5 bases each). The V gene lost 3 bases and the J gene lost 4 bases, with 10 bases spanning the gap. CDR1 is LNHDA and CDR2 is SQIVND in the germline V gene (reference sequence). The CDR3 has 15 amino acids. The chain's CDR3 is CASSMGVGGANVLTF. DNA for the CDR3: TGTGCCAGTAGTATGGGGGTGGGCGGGGCCAACGTCCTGACTTTC. The full variable domain, rest sourced from reference TRBV19 and TRBJ2-6, is DGGITQSPKYLFRKEGQNVTLSCEQNLNHDAMYWYRQDPGQGLRLIYYSQIVNDFQKGDIAEGYSVSREKKESFPLTVTSAQKNPTAFYLCASSMGVGGANVLTFGAGSRLTVL.

This clonotype has a count of ten or more. The chain employs TRBV20-1 and TRBJ1-2; 7 nucleotides match TRBD1. This CDR3 contains 12 residues. The V gene's germline CDR1 is DFQATT and CDR2 SNEGSKA (reference sequence). Trimming took 7 bases from V and 2 from J; bases not matched to a gene: 4. The CDR3, as DNA: TGCAGTGTTGAACAGGGGAACTATGGCTACACCTTC. It encodes CSVEQGNYGYTF.

This clonotype was seen just once. V is TRBV28 and J is TRBJ2-5; D is uncertain. In germline, CDR1 is MDHEN, CDR2 SYDVKM. Trimming stripped 3 bases from V and 8 bases from J, with 19 bases between. The CDR3 is made up of 15 amino acids. CDR3 sequence: CASSLRLGPLDTQYF. CDR3 sequence (DNA): TGTGCCAGCAGTTTGCGCTTGGGTCCCTTAGATACCCAGTACTTC.

To note about this clonotype: A single base is all that separates this from a far larger clone, so a read error is likely. The rearrangement uses TRBV6-4 and TRBJ1-6, with unresolved D. The CDR3 covers 12 residues. Germline lookup yields CDR1 MRHNA and CDR2 SNTAGT. The V end was cut by 10 bases, the J end by 3 bases, with 7 bases between. This chain's CDR3 is CANRNYNSPLHF. DNA of the CDR3: TGTGCCAACAGAAACTATAATTCACCCCTCCACTTT.

This clonotype ranks as medium-sized. The chain links TRBV12-3 or TRBV12-4 to TRBJ2-1; no definite D call. The V gene lost 1 base and the J gene lost 0 bases, with 7 bases spanning the gap. This CDR3 has 15 amino acids. The CDR3 here is CASSLGDYSYNEQFF. CDR3 coding DNA: TGTGCCAGCAGTTTAGGGGATTACTCCTACAATGAGCAGTTCTTC.

This clonotype has a count of ten or more. The chain employs TRBV10-2 and TRBJ2-1, with 8 bases identical to TRBD2. This CDR3 region has 15 residues. Germline assignment: CDR1 WSHSY and CDR2 SAAADI. The V gene end was trimmed by 6 bases and the J gene end by 4 bases; junction bases not matched to a gene: 8. The CDR3 sequence: CASSERGTAYNEQFF. In nucleotides, the CDR3 is TGCGCCAGCAGCGAGCGGGGGACCGCATACAATGAGCAGTTCTTC.

By share, this clonotype counts as medium-sized. The chain recombines TRBV6-1 with TRBJ2-7; D is ambiguous. CDR1 is MNHNS and CDR2 is SASEGT in the germline V gene. This CDR3 has 14 residues. V lost 2 bases and J lost 2, with 10 bases in between. The CDR3 spells CASSELVVPYEQYF. The CDR3 nucleotides read TGTGCCAGCAGTGAACTAGTAGTTCCCTACGAGCAGTACTTC.

This clonotype was counted many times. The V and J genes are TRBV13 and TRBJ2-7, with 11 nucleotides matching TRBD2. Losses at the gene ends were 0 bases for V and 3 bases for J; bases not matched to a gene: 4. Germline CDR1 reads PRHDT; CDR2 reads FYEKMQ (reference sequence). This CDR3 region has 16 residues. Here the CDR3 DNA reads TGTGCCAGCAGCTTAGGCCGCGGGACTAGCGGCTACGAGCAGTACTTC. Amino acids: CASSLGRGTSGYEQYF.

This clonotype was counted many times. The chain employs TRBV6-1 and TRBJ2-5; D possibly uses TRBD1 or TRBD2 (5 bases each). Germline CDR1 is MNHNS and CDR2 is SASEGT. Trimming took off 8 bases at V and 0 bases at J, with 10 bases between the two ends. The CDR3 consists of 13 residues. CDR3 protein: CASGPGHQETQYF. DNA for the CDR3: TGTGCCAGCGGTCCGGGACACCAAGAGACCCAGTACTTC.

Many counts were recorded for this clonotype. Here the CDR3 DNA reads TGTGCCAGTAAGGAGAACAGAGTTAACTATGGCTACACCTTC. It codes for CASKENRVNYGYTF. The chain carries TRBV19 and TRBJ1-2; the D is unclear. Germline CDR1 reads LNHDA; CDR2 reads SQIVND (reference sequence). Trimming shortened V by 7 bases and J by 1 base, and 13 bases separated the two germline ends. The CDR3 consists of 14 residues.

By frequency in the sample, this clonotype is medium-sized (0.01 to 0.1%). The V call is TRBV7-8, the J call TRBJ2-7; D is possibly TRBD1 (5 bases). This CDR3 is built from 15 residues. CDR1 is SGHVS, CDR2 FQNEAQ, per germline. Trimming shortened V by 5 bases and J by 3 bases, and 17 bases separated the two germline ends. CDR3 in amino acids: CASSQAYGALYEQYF. CDR3 in DNA: TGTGCCAGCAGCCAGGCGTATGGGGCCCTCTACGAGCAGTACTTC.

This sequence joins TRBV28 and TRBJ1-2; maybe TRBD1 (5 bases). V was shortened by 5 bases and J by 1 base, with 14 bases between the two germline ends. Germline V lookup: CDR1 MDHEN, CDR2 SYDVKM. This CDR3 region has 15 residues. CDR3 residues: CASSPPGNFNYGYTF. CDR3 coding DNA: TGTGCCAGCAGTCCCCCAGGGAATTTTAACTATGGCTACACCTTC.

This chain links TRBV19 with TRBJ1-1; no reliable D call. The germline V gene has CDR1 LNHDA and CDR2 SQIVND (reference sequence). Trimming removed 10 bases at V and 2 bases at J, with 26 bases between. The CDR3 has 17 amino acids. Here the CDR3 reads CANSRPRRLWGNTEAFF. The CDR3 DNA is TGTGCCAATAGCCGACCTCGGCGTCTGTGGGGAAACACTGAAGCTTTCTTT.

This clonotype was observed many times. This chain joins TRBV5-1 and TRBJ1-2, with 8 bases fitting TRBD1. J lost 1 base, V lost 3 bases, and 2 bases had no gene match. The CDR3 is 14 residues long. Germline V gene lookup returns CDR1 SGHRS and CDR2 YFSETQ. In nucleotides, the CDR3 is TGCGCCAGCAGCTCGGGACAGGTTAACTATGGCTACACCTTC. It is translated as CASSSGQVNYGYTF.

Concerning this clonotype: Without the conserved terminal phenylalanine or tryptophan, this CDR3 likely stems from a read error. This chain connects TRBV4-1 to TRBJ2-1; unclear D gene. From germline, CDR1 is MGHRA and CDR2 YSYEKL. Trimming pared 0 bases from V and 3 bases from J, leaving 15 bases between. CDR3 length: 17 residues. Here the CDR3 DNA reads TGCGCCAGCAGCCAAGATGCGCCGGAGAGCTGCTACAATGAGCAGTTCTTA. Its translation is CASSQDAPESCYNEQFL.

By sample share, this clonotype is medium-sized. The V and J genes are TRBV20-1 and TRBJ2-7; D is unresolved. Trimming pared 3 bases from V and 1 base from J, leaving 10 bases between. The CDR3 has 13 residues. CDR1 DFQATT and CDR2 SNEGSKA come from the germline V gene (reference sequence). The CDR3 region is CSARWGGSYEQYF. The CDR3 region has the DNA TGCAGTGCTAGGTGGGGTGGGTCCTACGAGCAGTACTTC.

By share, this clonotype ranks as medium-sized. The CDR3 sequence: CSALAGLPSTDTQYF. CDR3 in DNA: TGCAGTGCTTTAGCGGGCCTCCCTAGCACAGATACGCAGTATTTT. The gene calls are TRBV20-1 and TRBJ2-3; TRBD2 aligns across 7 bases. V trimming: 5 bases; J trimming: 0 bases; junction bases outside the gene matches: 8. Germline V gives CDR1 DFQATT, CDR2 SNEGSKA (reference sequence). The CDR3 runs to 15 residues.

About this clonotype itself: Compared with germline, one end of the junction differs, possibly owing to a read error. The V call is TRBV11-2, the J call TRBJ2-7, with 7 bases that match TRBD2. This CDR3 has 16 residues. Germline V CDR1 and CDR2: SGHAT, FQNNGV. The CDR3 protein is CVSSLGDGGTEYEQYF. DNA of the CDR3: TGTGTCAGCAGCTTAGGAGACGGGGGGACCGAATACGAGCAGTACTTC.

This clonotype is a singleton in its sample. This chain connects TRBV7-9 to TRBJ2-2; a possible D gene is TRBD2 (6 bases). CDR1 and CDR2 (germline): SEHNR, FQNEAQ (reference sequence). The CDR3 contains 16 residues. With 7 bases removed from V and 8 bases from J, the gap between germline ends came to 23 bases. This CDR3 reads CASNSRGGKAAGELFF. Here the CDR3 DNA reads TGTGCCAGCAACTCAAGGGGAGGCAAGGCGGCAGGGGAGCTGTTTTTT. Drawing the rest from reference TRBV7-9 and TRBJ2-2, the complete variable domain is DTGVSQNPRHKITKRGQNVTFRCDPISEHNRLYWYRQTLGQGPEFLTYFQNEAQLEKSRLLSDRFSAERPKGSFSTLEIQRTEQGDSAMYLCASNSRGGKAAGELFFGEGSRLTVL.

This clonotype was observed many times. The chain employs TRBV30 and TRBJ1-6; D gene unclear. Between the trimmed V and J ends, which lost 0 bases and 4 bases, there was a span of 7 bases. Per the germline V gene, CDR1 is GTSNPN and CDR2 is SVGIG (reference sequence). The CDR3 extends over 14 amino acids. This CDR3 reads CAWSVSDYNSPLHF. CDR3 bases: TGTGCCTGGAGTGTATCTGATTATAATTCACCCCTCCACTTT.

This clonotype was observed many times. The chain couples TRBV7-3 to TRBJ2-5; no firm D call. Germline CDR1 SGHTA, CDR2 FQGTGA. The CDR3 has 13 residues. Trimming left V 3 bases short and J 4 bases short, with 9 bases between. For the CDR3, the DNA is TGTGCCAGCAGCTTCGACCGTTCAGAGACCCAGTACTTC. Its protein product is CASSFDRSETQYF.

This clonotype appeared once. The V call is TRBV30, the J call TRBJ1-6, with D possibly TRBD1 on 5 matching bases. V was clipped by 5 bases and J by 6 bases, with 11 bases between them. CDR1 and CDR2 from the germline V gene are GTSNPN and SVGIG (reference sequence). The CDR3 loop spans 13 amino acids. CDR3 amino acids: CAWQRGVNSPLHF. The CDR3 DNA is TGTGCCTGGCAGAGGGGAGTTAATTCACCCCTCCACTTT. Based on the CDR3 plus reference TRBV30 and TRBJ1-6, the full variable domain is SQTIHQWPATLVQPVGSPLSLECTVEGTSNPNLYWYRQAAGRGLQLLFYSVGIGQISSEVPQNLSASRPQDRQFILSSKKLLLSDSGFYLCAWQRGVNSPLHFGNGTRLTVT.

Of note for this clonotype: This sequence is one base from a far larger clone and is likely a read error. The chain carries TRBV3-1 and TRBJ2-5; the D is unclear. Judging by the DNA end, TRBJ2-1 fits better; the J call may be wrong. Germline values: CDR1 LGHDT, CDR2 YNNKEL (reference sequence). This CDR3 has 11 residues. The chain's CDR3 is CASSGSQEQFF. The CDR3 nucleotides are TGTGCCAGCAGCGGAAGCCAGGAGCAGTTCTTC.

This clonotype was observed at least ten times. The chain joins TRBV7-2 to TRBJ2-7; D unresolved. Looked up from germline, CDR1 is SGHTA and CDR2 is FQGNSA. V lost 5 bases, J lost 2 bases, and 16 bases lay in between. CDR3 size: 15 residues. The DNA of the CDR3 is TGTGCCAGCAGCGGTGGAAACTACGTTACCTACGAGCAGTACTTC. This codes for CASSGGNYVTYEQYF. Complete variable domain (other parts from reference TRBV7-2 and TRBJ2-7): GAGVSQSPSNKVTEKGKDVELRCDPISGHTALYWYRQSLGQGLEFLIYFQGNSAPDKSGLPSDRFSAERTGGSVSTLTIQRTQQEDSAVYLCASSGGNYVTYEQYFGPGTRLTVT.

V is TRBV11-2 and J is TRBJ2-3; 10 bases align to TRBD2. The germline V gene has CDR1 SGHAT and CDR2 FQNNGV. Trimming took 0 bases from V and 3 from J; bases not matched to a gene: 9. CDR3 length: 18 amino acids. CDR3 sequence (DNA): TGTGCCAGCAGCTTAGATTACCCTAGCGGGGGAGGGACAGATACGCAGTATTTT. Translation: CASSLDYPSGGGTDTQYF.